This TCR beta chain is from a study of Ad26.COV2.S vaccination and SARS-CoV-2 variants. For the study at large: Doses of Ad26.COV2.S were injected into muscle once or twice, 56 days apart.

Assay used: immunoSEQ multiplex PCR; TCRdb lists only in-frame clones, some missing. The data contain some 480,000 clones, around 90% of them singletons. Stated treatment: 15 to 20 received Ad26.COV2.S at low or high dose, single or two shots; several received placebo; per-sample allocation not given. Sampling was performed 63 days after the first vaccine or placebo injection. In Boston, an adult donor aged 18-55 years took part. Germline V lookup: CDR1 MNHEY, CDR2 SVGAGI. The CDR3 covers 14 residues. The V segment lost 5 bases and the J segment 4 bases; nucleotides outside the gene matches: 4. The TCR was taken from a person between 18 and 65 years old who received the Ad26.COV2.S COVID-19 vaccine or a placebo. The sample was peripheral blood, taken in a trial of Ad26.COV2.S vaccine versus placebo. The V and J genes are TRBV6-5 and TRBJ2-7; 11 bases are shared with TRBD1. CDR3 region: CASSRTGGGYEQYF. CDR3 DNA: TGTGCCAGCAGTAGGACAGGGGGCGGGTACGAGCAGTACTTC.